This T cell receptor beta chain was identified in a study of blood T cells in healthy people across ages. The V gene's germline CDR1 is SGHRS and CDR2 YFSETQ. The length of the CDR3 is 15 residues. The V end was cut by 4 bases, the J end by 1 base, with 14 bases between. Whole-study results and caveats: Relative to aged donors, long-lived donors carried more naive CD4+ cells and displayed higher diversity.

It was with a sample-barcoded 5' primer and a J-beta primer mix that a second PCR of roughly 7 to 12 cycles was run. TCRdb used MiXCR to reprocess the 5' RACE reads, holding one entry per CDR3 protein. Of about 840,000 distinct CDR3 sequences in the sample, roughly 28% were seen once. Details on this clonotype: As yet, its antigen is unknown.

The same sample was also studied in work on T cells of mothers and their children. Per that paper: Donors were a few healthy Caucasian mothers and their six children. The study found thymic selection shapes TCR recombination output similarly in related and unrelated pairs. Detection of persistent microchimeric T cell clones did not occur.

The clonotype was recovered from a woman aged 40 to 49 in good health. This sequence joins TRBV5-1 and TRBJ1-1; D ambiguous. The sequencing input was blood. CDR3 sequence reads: CASSLTAGRNTEAFF. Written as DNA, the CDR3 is TGCGCCAGCAGCCTAACGGCGGGGAGGAACACTGAAGCTTTCTTT.